This T cell receptor beta chain originates from a study of beta chain features in type 1 diabetes. In germline, CDR1 is SGHNT, CDR2 YYREEE (reference sequence). J was trimmed by 2 bases and V by 4 bases; bases with no gene match: 5. The CDR3 covers 15 residues. As regards this clone: Its matching antigen is unknown.

Stem cell-like memory, regulatory, central memory and naive CD4+ cells were sorted via CD45RO/CCR7/CD25/CD127/CD95/CD27. Study observations and caveats: Amplification by PCR could prefer shorter templates, with the same effect in patients and controls. At VDJ recombination sites, type 1 diabetes patients had fewer insertions and more deleted nucleotides.

Expressed TCRB transcripts were sequenced after all isolated RNA was converted to cDNA. Here immunoSEQ multiplex PCR was the method, and the copy in TCRdb shows in-frame clones only, minus some. There are about 150,000 clones in the sample; around 10% occur only once, and roughly 1.9% lies in the top ten. The chain carries TRBV5-4 and TRBJ2-1; TRBD2 aligns across 8 bases. The specimen was central memory CD4+ T cells from blood. This TCR was recovered from a man aged 18 to 30 in good health. In DNA, the CDR3 is TGTGCCAGCAGCCTAGCGGGCGGCGCCTACAATGAGCAGTTCTTC. Translating it yields CASSLAGGAYNEQFF.